This TCR beta chain was obtained from a study of T-cell memory formation after mild COVID-19. Study overall: TCR clusters were largely donor specific.

Sample barcodes and UMIs were carried by the TCR alpha and TCR beta cDNA libraries that 5'RACE generated with constant-segment primers. TCRdb redid the calling of the 5' RACE reads with MiXCR, one entry per CDR3 protein. The sample records roughly 550,000 distinct CDR3 sequences, 20% being singletons. Trimming removed 2 bases from V and 3 bases from J, with 14 bases in between. The CDR3 runs 15 residues. The V gene's germline CDR1 is MNHEY and CDR2 SVGEGT. The sample taken for sequencing was PBMCs or a T cell subset sorted from them (not recorded which). The origin of this receptor is an adult woman who had mild COVID-19 (a few samples of this study predate the infection). Cell type and time point are not known. The chain links TRBV6-2 or TRBV6-3 to TRBJ2-7; D possibly matches TRBD1 or TRBD2 (6 bases each). The CDR3 is CASSYRGAGVYEQYF. Written as DNA, the CDR3 is TGTGCCAGCAGTTACAGGGGGGCAGGAGTCTACGAGCAGTACTTC.